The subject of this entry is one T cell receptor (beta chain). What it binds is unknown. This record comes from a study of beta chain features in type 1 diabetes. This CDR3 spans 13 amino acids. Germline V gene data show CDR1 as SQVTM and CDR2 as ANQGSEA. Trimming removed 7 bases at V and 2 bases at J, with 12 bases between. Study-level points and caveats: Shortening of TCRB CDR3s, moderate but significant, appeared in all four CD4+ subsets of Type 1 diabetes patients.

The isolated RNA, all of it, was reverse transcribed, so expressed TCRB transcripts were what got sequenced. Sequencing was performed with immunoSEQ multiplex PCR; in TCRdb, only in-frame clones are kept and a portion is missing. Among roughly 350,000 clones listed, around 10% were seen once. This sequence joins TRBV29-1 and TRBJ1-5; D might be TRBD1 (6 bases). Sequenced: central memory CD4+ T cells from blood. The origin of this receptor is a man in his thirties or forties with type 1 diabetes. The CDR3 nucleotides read TGCAGCGGAGGGCAGGGGCGCAATCAGCCCCAGCATTTT. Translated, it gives CSGGQGRNQPQHF. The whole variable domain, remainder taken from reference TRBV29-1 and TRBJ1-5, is SAVISQKPSRDICQRGTSLTIQCQVDSQVTMMFWYRQQPGQSLTLIATANQGSEATYESGFVIDKFPISRPNLTFSTLTVSNMSPEDSSIYLCSGGQGRNQPQHFGDGTRLSIL.